These 8 T cell receptor beta chains share one sample of origin, sequenced in a study of blood T cell repertoires in COVID-19 (dated by TCRdb to the early 2020s). Libraries were built with the immunoSEQ multiplex PCR assay. The source is immuneACCESS, and TCRdb retained only in-frame sequences with V and J called. Part of the clones is not carried over; for the studies checked, unresolved V genes explain less than half of this, and the remainder is unexplained. This sample gives hundreds of thousands of clones in total; 88% of them show up just once. More than 5.5% of the sample lies in the top ten. The sequenced sample consisted of peripheral blood. These receptors all come from a woman in her 70s with COVID-19, enrolled during active disease.

The chain has TRBV24-1 and TRBJ2-7; 7 positions agree with TRBD1. Looked up from germline, CDR1 is KGHDR and CDR2 is SFDVKD. With 9 bases clipped from V and 5 bases from J, the junction kept 12 bases outside the gene matches. The CDR3 spans 14 residues. The CDR3 coding sequence is TGTGCCACCCAAGACAGGGCTCTACCTCACGAGCAGTACTTC. It codes for CATQDRALPHEQYF.

The V gene is TRBV28, the J gene TRBJ2-3; TRBD2 agrees at 10 bases. CDR1 is MDHEN and CDR2 is SYDVKM in the germline V gene. V lost 5 bases and J lost 5; bases outside the gene matches: 7. The CDR3 has 15 residues. The CDR3, as DNA: TGTGCCAGCAGTAGCGGGGGGGCCGTTATAGATACGCAGTATTTT. Protein sequence: CASSSGGAVIDTQYF. Supplemented by reference TRBV28 and TRBJ2-3, the full variable domain reads DVKVTQSSRYLVKRTGEKVFLECVQDMDHENMFWYRQDPGLGLRLIYFSYDVKMKEKGDIPEGYSVSREKKERFSLILESASTNQTSMYLCASSSGGAVIDTQYFGPGTRLTVL.

The V gene is TRBV11-2, the J gene TRBJ1-2, with a tentative D call TRBD1 (5 bases). Trimming left V 4 bases short and J 4 bases short, with 16 bases between. The length of the CDR3 is 15 residues. CDR1 is SGHAT, CDR2 FQNNGV, per germline. In nucleotides, the CDR3 is TGTGCCAGCAGCTCCCTCAAAGCAGGGCCCTATGGCTACACCTTC. Translation: CASSSLKAGPYGYTF.

This chain connects TRBV12-3 or TRBV12-4 to TRBJ1-2; D may be TRBD1 (5 bases). Trimming left V 0 bases short and J 7 bases short, with 6 bases between. There are 12 residues in the CDR3. The CDR3 region has the DNA TGTGCCAGCAGTTTAGCGGACATTGGCTACACCTTC. Protein: CASSLADIGYTF.

This sequence joins TRBV20-1 and TRBJ1-2; no clear D gene. This CDR3 contains 11 residues. CDR1 is DFQATT and CDR2 is SNEGSKA in the germline V gene (reference sequence). V was pared by 2 bases and J by 7 bases, with 8 bases between. The CDR3 loop is CSARWQSGYTF. CDR3 nucleotide sequence: TGCAGTGCTAGATGGCAGTCTGGCTACACCTTC.

The rearrangement uses TRBV5-6 and TRBJ2-5; 12 bases are shared with TRBD2. The CDR3 totals 17 residues. With V trimmed by 1 base and J by 1 base, 5 bases remained unmatched. Germline CDR1 and CDR2: SGHDT and YYEEEE. CDR3 sequence (DNA): TGTGCCAGCAGCTTGTCCGGACTAGCGGGGCCCCAAGAGACCCAGTACTTC. Encoded protein: CASSLSGLAGPQETQYF.

The chain recombines TRBV5-8 with TRBJ2-2, with a possible D match to TRBD1 (5 bases). V gave up 1 base and J gave up 6 bases, with 13 bases separating them. Germline values: CDR1 SGHTS, CDR2 YDEGEE. The CDR3 has 15 residues. The CDR3 reads CASSLTGRVAGELFF. The CDR3 bases are TGTGCCAGCAGCTTGACAGGCCGGGTGGCCGGGGAGCTGTTTTTT.

This clone was picked up one time. The chain couples TRBV9 to TRBJ2-7; 10 bases line up with TRBD1. CDR1 SGDLS and CDR2 YYNGEE come from the germline V gene. J gave up 0 bases and V 3 bases, and 3 bases lay outside the gene matches. CDR3 length equals 15 residues. The CDR3, as DNA: TGTGCCAGCAGCGCCGGACAGGGGGTCTCCTACGAGCAGTACTTC. This translates into CASSAGQGVSYEQYF.